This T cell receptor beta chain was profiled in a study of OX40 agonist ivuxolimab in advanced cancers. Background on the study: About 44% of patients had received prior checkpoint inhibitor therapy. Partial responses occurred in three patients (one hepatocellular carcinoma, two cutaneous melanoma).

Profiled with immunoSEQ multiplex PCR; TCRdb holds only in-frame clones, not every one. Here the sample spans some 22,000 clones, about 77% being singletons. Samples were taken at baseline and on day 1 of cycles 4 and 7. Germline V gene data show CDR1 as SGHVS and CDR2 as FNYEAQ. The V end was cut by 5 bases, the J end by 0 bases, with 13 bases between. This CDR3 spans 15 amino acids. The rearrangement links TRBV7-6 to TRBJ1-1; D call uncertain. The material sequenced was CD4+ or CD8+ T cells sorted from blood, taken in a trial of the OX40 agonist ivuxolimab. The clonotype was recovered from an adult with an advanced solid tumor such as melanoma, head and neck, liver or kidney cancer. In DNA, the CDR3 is TGTGCCAGCAGCCCTAGAGGTGGTCTGAACACTGAAGCTTTCTTT. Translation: CASSPRGGLNTEAFF. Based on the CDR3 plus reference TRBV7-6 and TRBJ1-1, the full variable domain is GAGVSQSPRYKVTKRGQDVALRCDPISGHVSLYWYRQALGQGPEFLTYFNYEAQQDKSGLPNDRFSAERPEGSISTLTIQRTEQRDSAMYRCASSPRGGLNTEAFFGQGTRLTVV.